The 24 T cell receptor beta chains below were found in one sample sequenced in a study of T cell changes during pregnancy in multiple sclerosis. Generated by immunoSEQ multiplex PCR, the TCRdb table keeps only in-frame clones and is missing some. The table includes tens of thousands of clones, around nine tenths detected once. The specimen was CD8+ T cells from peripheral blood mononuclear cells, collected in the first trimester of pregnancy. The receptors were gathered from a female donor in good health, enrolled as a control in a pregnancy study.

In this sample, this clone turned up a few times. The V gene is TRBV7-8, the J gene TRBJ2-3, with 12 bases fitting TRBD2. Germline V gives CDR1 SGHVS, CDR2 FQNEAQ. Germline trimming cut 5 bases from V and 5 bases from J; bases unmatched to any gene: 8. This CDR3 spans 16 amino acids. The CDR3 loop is CASSPSGRAWVDTQYF. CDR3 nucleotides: TGTGCCAGCAGCCCTAGCGGGAGGGCCTGGGTAGATACGCAGTATTTT. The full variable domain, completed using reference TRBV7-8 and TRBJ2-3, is GAGVSQSPRYKVAKRGQDVALRCDPISGHVSLFWYQQALGQGPEFLTYFQNEAQLDKSGLPSDRFFAERPEGSVSTLKIQRTQQEDSAVYLCASSPSGRAWVDTQYFGPGTRLTVL.

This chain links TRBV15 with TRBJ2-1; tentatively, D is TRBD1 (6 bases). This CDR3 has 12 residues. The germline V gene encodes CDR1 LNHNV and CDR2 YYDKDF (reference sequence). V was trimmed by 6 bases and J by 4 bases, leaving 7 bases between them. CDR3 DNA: TGTGCCACCAGAGGGGGATACAATGAGCAGTTCTTC. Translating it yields CATRGGYNEQFF.

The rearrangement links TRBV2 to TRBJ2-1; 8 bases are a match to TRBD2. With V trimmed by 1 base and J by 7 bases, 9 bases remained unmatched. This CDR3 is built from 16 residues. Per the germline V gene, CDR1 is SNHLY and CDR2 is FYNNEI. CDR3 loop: CASSEEAGVVKNEQFF. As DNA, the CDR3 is TGTGCCAGCAGTGAAGAAGCGGGAGTAGTAAAAAATGAGCAGTTCTTC.

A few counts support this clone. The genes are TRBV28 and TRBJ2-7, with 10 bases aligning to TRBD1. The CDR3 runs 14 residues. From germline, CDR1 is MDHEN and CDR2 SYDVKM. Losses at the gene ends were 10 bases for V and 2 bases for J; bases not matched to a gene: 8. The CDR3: CATLKGQGTYEQYF. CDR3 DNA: TGTGCCACCCTTAAGGGACAGGGGACCTACGAGCAGTACTTC.

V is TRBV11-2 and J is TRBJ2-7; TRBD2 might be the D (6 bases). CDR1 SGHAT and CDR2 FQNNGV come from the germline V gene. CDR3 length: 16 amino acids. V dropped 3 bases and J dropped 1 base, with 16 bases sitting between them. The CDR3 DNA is TGTGCCAGCAGCTTGGGCCGGGACTCTTATTCCTACGAGCAGTACTTC. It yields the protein CASSLGRDSYSYEQYF.

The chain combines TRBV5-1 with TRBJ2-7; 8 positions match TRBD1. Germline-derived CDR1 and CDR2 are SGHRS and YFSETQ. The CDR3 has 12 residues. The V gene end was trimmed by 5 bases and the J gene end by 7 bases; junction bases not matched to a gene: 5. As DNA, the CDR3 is TGCGCCAGCAGTTTGACAGGGGTAGAGCAGTACTTC. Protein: CASSLTGVEQYF.

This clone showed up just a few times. CDR3 sequence reads: CASSGVEGLSWEQYF. The CDR3 nucleotides read TGTGCCAGTAGTGGAGTCGAGGGACTTTCTTGGGAGCAGTACTTC. J is TRBJ2-7 and V is TRBV19, with a tentative D call TRBD2 (6 bases). This CDR3 has 15 amino acids. The germline CDR1 and CDR2 sequences are LNHDA and SQIVND (reference sequence). The V end lost 5 bases, the J end lost 7 bases, and 21 bases lay between the germline ends.

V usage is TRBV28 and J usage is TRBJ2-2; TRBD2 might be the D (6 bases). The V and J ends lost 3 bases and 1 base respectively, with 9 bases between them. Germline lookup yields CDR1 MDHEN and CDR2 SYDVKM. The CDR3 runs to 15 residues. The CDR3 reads CASSFAGLNTGELFF. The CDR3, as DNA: TGTGCCAGCAGTTTTGCGGGGTTGAACACCGGGGAGCTGTTTTTT.

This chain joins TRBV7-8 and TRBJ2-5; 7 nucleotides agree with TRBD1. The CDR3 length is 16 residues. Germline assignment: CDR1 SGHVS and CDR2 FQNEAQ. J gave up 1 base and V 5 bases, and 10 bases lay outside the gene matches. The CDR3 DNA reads TGTGCCAGCAGCCCGCCCGGGACAGCGATCCAAGAGACCCAGTACTTC. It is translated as CASSPPGTAIQETQYF.

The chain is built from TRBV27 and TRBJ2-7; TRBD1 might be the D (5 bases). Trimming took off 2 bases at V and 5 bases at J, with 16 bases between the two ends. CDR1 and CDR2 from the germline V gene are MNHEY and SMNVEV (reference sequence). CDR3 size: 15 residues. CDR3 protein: CASSLHRLPPHEQYF. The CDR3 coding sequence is TGTGCCAGCAGTTTACACAGGTTACCACCCCACGAGCAGTACTTC.

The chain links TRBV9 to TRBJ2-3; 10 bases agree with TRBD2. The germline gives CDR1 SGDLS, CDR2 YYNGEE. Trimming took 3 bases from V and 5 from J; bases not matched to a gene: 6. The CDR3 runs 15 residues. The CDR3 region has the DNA TGTGCCAGCAGCGAGACTAGCGGGCGAGGAGATACGCAGTATTTT. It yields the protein CASSETSGRGDTQYF.

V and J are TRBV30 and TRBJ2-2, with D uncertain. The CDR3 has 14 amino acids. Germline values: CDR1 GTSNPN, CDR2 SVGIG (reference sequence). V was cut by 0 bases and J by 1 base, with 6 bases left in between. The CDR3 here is CAWSVSLNTGELFF. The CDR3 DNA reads TGTGCCTGGAGTGTATCACTGAACACCGGGGAGCTGTTTTTT.

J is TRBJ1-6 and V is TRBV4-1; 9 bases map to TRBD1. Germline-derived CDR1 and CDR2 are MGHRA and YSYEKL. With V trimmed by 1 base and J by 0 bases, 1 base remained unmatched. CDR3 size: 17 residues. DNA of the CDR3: TGCGCCAGCAGCCAAGGACAGGGGGGCTCCTATAATTCACCCCTCCACTTT. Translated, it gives CASSQGQGGSYNSPLHF.

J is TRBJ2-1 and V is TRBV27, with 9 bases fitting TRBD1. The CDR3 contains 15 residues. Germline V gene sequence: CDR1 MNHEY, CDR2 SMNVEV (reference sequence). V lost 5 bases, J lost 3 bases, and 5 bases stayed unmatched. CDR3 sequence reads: CASSPGTGSYNEQFF. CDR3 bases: TGTGCCAGCAGTCCCGGGACAGGGAGCTACAATGAGCAGTTCTTC.

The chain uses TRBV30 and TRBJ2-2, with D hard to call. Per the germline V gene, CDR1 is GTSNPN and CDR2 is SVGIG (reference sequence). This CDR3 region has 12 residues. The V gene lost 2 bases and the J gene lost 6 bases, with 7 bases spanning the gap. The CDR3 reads CAWSPLSGELFF. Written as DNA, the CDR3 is TGTGCCTGGAGTCCTCTTTCCGGGGAGCTGTTTTTT.

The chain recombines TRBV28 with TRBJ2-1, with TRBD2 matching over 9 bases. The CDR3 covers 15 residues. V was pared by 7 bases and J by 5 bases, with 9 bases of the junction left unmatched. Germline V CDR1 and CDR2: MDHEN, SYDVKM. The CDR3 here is CASTLGLAVDNEQFF. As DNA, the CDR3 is TGTGCCAGCACCCTGGGACTAGCAGTAGACAATGAGCAGTTCTTC.

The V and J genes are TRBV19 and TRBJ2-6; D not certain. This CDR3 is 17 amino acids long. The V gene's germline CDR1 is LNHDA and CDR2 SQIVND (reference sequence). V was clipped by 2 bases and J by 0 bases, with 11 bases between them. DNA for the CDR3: TGTGCCAGTAGTATAACCGGCGGCCTCTCTGGGGCCAACGTCCTGACTTTC. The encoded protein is CASSITGGLSGANVLTF. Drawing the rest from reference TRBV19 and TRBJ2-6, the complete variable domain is DGGITQSPKYLFRKEGQNVTLSCEQNLNHDAMYWYRQDPGQGLRLIYYSQIVNDFQKGDIAEGYSVSREKKESFPLTVTSAQKNPTAFYLCASSITGGLSGANVLTFGAGSRLTVL.

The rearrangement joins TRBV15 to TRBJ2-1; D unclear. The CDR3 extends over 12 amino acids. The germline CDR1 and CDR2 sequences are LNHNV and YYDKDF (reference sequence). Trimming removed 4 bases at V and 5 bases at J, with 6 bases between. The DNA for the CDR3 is TGTGCCACCAGCAAGGAGAACAATGAGCAGTTCTTC. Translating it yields CATSKENNEQFF.

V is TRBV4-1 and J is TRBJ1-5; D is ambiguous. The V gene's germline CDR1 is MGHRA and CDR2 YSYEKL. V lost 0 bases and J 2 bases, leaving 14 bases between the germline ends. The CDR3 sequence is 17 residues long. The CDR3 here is CASSQDRSEGGNQPQHF. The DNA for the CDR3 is TGCGCCAGCAGCCAAGACAGGAGCGAGGGCGGCAATCAGCCCCAGCATTTT.

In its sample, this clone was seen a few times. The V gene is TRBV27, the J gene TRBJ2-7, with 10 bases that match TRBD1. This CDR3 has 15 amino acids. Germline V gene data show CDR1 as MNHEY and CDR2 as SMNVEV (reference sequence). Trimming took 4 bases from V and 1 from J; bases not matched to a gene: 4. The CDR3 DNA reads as TGTGCCAGCAGTTCCGGACAGGGGGAATCCTACGAGCAGTACTTC. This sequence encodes CASSSGQGESYEQYF.

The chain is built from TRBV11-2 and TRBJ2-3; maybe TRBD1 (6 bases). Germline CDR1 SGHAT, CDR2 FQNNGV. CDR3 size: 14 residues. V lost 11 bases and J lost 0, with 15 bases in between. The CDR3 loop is CAVQGFSSTDTQYF. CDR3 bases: TGTGCCGTACAGGGTTTCTCTAGCACAGATACGCAGTATTTT.

The CDR3 coding sequence is TGTGCCAGCAGCTTAGCGTTTGACAGTAACTACGAGCAGTACTTC. Residues: CASSLAFDSNYEQYF. This chain connects TRBV7-6 to TRBJ2-7, with TRBD1 as a possible D gene (5 bases). V lost 0 bases, J lost 3 bases, and 12 bases lay in between. The CDR3 is 15 amino acids. Germline V lookup: CDR1 SGHVS, CDR2 FNYEAQ.

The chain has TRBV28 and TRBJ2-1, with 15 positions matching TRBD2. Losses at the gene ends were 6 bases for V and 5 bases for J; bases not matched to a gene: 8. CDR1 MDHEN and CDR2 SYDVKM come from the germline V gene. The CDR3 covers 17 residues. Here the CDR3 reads CASSRTSGGAVDNEQFF. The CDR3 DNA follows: TGTGCCAGCAGCCGGACTAGCGGGGGGGCCGTTGACAATGAGCAGTTCTTC.

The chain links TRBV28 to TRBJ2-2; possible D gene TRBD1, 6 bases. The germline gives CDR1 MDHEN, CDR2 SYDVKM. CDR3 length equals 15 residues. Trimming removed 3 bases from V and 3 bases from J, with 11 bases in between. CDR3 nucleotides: TGTGCCAGCAGTTTCAGGGGCGGGTACACCGGGGAGCTGTTTTTT. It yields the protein CASSFRGGYTGELFF.